A single sample is the source of the 30 T cell receptor beta chains below, sequenced in a study of monozygotic twins with inflammatory bowel disease. Each CDR3 protein gets one entry in TCRdb, which reprocessed the 5' RACE reads and gives no DNA. This sample's table reports 330,000 or so distinct CDR3 sequences. The material sequenced was blood. Receptors originate from a human donor with ulcerative colitis or Crohn's disease, or a healthy co-twin of an affected twin (not recorded which).

V gene TRBV7-9 combines with J gene TRBJ1-4. CDR3 size: 14 residues. The germline CDR1 and CDR2 sequences are SEHNR and FQNEAQ (reference sequence). CDR3: CASSSEVEGEKLFF.

This chain connects TRBV15 to TRBJ2-1; TCRdb's assignment of TRBD2 cannot be checked, as there is no DNA. Germline lookup yields CDR1 LNHNV and CDR2 YYDKDF (reference sequence). The CDR3 consists of 16 residues. CDR3 loop: CATSIYSGGANNEQFF.

This chain connects TRBV7-2 to TRBJ2-7; TCRdb reports TRBD2, a call that lacks DNA to check it against. The V gene's germline CDR1 is SGHTA and CDR2 FQGNSA. This CDR3 spans 12 amino acids. CDR3 sequence: CASSSGLGEQYF.

CDR3 amino acids: CAIRDQVAYEQYF. This chain connects TRBV10-3 to TRBJ2-7. Germline V CDR1 and CDR2: ENHRY, SYGVKD. This CDR3 comprises 13 residues.

This chain links TRBV12-3 or TRBV12-4 with TRBJ1-1; checking the TCRdb D call of TRBD1 is not possible without DNA. The CDR3 totals 12 residues. CDR3 region: CASRGQGFEAFF.

V gene TRBV7-2 combines with J gene TRBJ2-1; the TCRdb D gene call, TRBD1, has no DNA to confirm it. Germline assignment: CDR1 SGHTA and CDR2 FQGNSA. The CDR3 has 14 amino acids. Here the CDR3 reads CASSLLGDTDEQFF.

The rearrangement uses TRBV29-1 and TRBJ2-2; TCRdb's assignment of TRBD1 cannot be checked, as there is no DNA. There are 14 residues in the CDR3. Germline CDR1 SQVTM, CDR2 ANQGSEA. CDR3 region: CSVLQGGYTGELFF.

The V call is TRBV20-1, the J call TRBJ1-2. The CDR3 is 12 residues long. Germline assignment: CDR1 DFQATT and CDR2 SNEGSKA (reference sequence). The CDR3 sequence: CSASVGSYGYTF.

The V and J genes are TRBV7-8 and TRBJ2-7; TCRdb outputs TRBD2, but without DNA this stays unchecked. This CDR3 spans 15 amino acids. Germline V CDR1 and CDR2: SGHVS, FQNEAQ. The CDR3 spells CATLPRTSGRYEQYF. The variable domain in full, with the rest retrieved from reference TRBV7-8 and TRBJ2-7, is GAGVSQSPRYKVAKRGQDVALRCDPISGHVSLFWYQQALGQGPEFLTYFQNEAQLDKSGLPSDRFFAERPEGSVSTLKIQRTQQEDSAVYLCATLPRTSGRYEQYFGPGTRLTVT.

CDR3 residues: CASSFQGEIYNEQFF. The V and J genes are TRBV5-1 and TRBJ2-1; as DNA is missing, the TRBD1 call by TCRdb cannot be tested. This CDR3 comprises 15 residues. Germline V lookup: CDR1 SGHRS, CDR2 YFSETQ.

The chain combines TRBV7-6 with TRBJ2-3; TCRdb proposes TRBD1, but this gene call is untestable without DNA. The germline CDR1 and CDR2 sequences are SGHVS and FNYEAQ. The length of the CDR3 is 14 residues. CDR3 region: CASSGQGILDTQYF. The entire variable domain, with the rest obtained from reference TRBV7-6 and TRBJ2-3, is as follows: GAGVSQSPRYKVTKRGQDVALRCDPISGHVSLYWYRQALGQGPEFLTYFNYEAQQDKSGLPNDRFSAERPEGSISTLTIQRTEQRDSAMYRCASSGQGILDTQYFGPGTRLTVL.

This sequence joins TRBV4-3 and TRBJ1-4; TCRdb reports TRBD1, a call that lacks DNA to check it against. This CDR3 has 16 amino acids. The germline V gene encodes CDR1 LGHNA and CDR2 YSLEER. CDR3 in amino acids: CASSQKPGQGAGKLFF.

This sequence joins TRBV5-1 and TRBJ2-1; the TCRdb call, TRBD1, lacks DNA for checking. In germline, CDR1 is SGHRS, CDR2 YFSETQ. The CDR3 extends over 15 amino acids. The CDR3: CASRPGQRRDNEQFF. Full variable domain (missing parts from reference TRBV5-1 and TRBJ2-1): KAGVTQTPRYLIKTRGQQVTLSCSPISGHRSVSWYQQTPGQGLQFLFEYFSETQRNKGNFPGRFSGRQFSNSRSEMNVSTLELGDSALYLCASRPGQRRDNEQFFGPGTRLTVL.

This rearrangement joins TRBV12-3 or TRBV12-4 to TRBJ2-7; TCRdb calls TRBD2, which cannot be checked without DNA. CDR3 length: 14 amino acids. CDR3 loop: CASSYRGRANEQYF.

This chain joins TRBV7-9 and TRBJ2-2; the D gene TCRdb calls, TRBD1, cannot be checked with no DNA. Germline V lookup: CDR1 SEHNR, CDR2 FQNEAQ (reference sequence). CDR3 length equals 13 residues. CDR3 protein: CASSSRVSGELFF. Looking up the rest from reference TRBV7-9 and TRBJ2-2 gives the full variable domain: DTGVSQNPRHKITKRGQNVTFRCDPISEHNRLYWYRQTLGQGPEFLTYFQNEAQLEKSRLLSDRFSAERPKGSFSTLEIQRTEQGDSAMYLCASSSRVSGELFFGEGSRLTVL.

V and J are TRBV12-3 or TRBV12-4 and TRBJ2-2; there is no DNA to check the TCRdb D call of TRBD1. This CDR3 is built from 16 residues. The CDR3 loop is CASSLRTGTGTGELFF.

The V call is TRBV29-1, the J call TRBJ2-5; TCRdb returns TRBD1, unconfirmable since there is no DNA. Per the germline V gene, CDR1 is SQVTM and CDR2 is ANQGSEA. The CDR3 consists of 12 residues. The CDR3 spells CSVAGGWETQYF.

The rearrangement joins TRBV15 to TRBJ1-2; there is no DNA to check the TCRdb D call of TRBD1. Germline V gene lookup returns CDR1 LNHNV and CDR2 YYDKDF (reference sequence). This CDR3 contains 20 residues. CDR3: CATSNDRTGDHSYALYGYTF.

This rearrangement joins TRBV14 to TRBJ2-5. The CDR3 is 13 amino acids. CDR1 and CDR2 from the germline V gene are SGHDN and FVKESK. The CDR3 sequence: CASSPRLQETQYF.

The genes are TRBV28 and TRBJ1-1; TCRdb gives TRBD1 as the D gene, but with no DNA this cannot be confirmed. The CDR3 has 14 amino acids. Germline V gene sequence: CDR1 MDHEN, CDR2 SYDVKM. CDR3 protein: CASSSTGGMAEAFF.

The chain has TRBV12-3 or TRBV12-4 and TRBJ2-7; the TCRdb D gene call, TRBD1, has no DNA to confirm it. The CDR3 is 16 residues long. Here the CDR3 reads CASSSPDRTAPRIQYF.

The genes are TRBV3-1 and TRBJ2-6; TCRdb selects TRBD1, and the lack of DNA leaves this call unchecked. Germline V lookup: CDR1 LGHDT, CDR2 YNNKEL (reference sequence). The CDR3 sequence is 16 residues long. CDR3 amino acids: CASSQVTGIGANVLTF. Full variable domain (rest looked up from reference TRBV3-1 and TRBJ2-6): DTAVSQTPKYLVTQMGNDKSIKCEQNLGHDTMYWYKQDSKKFLKIMFSYNNKELIINETVPNRFSPKSPDKAHLNLHINSLELGDSAVYFCASSQVTGIGANVLTFGAGSRLTVL.

The CDR3 reads CASSLDGVSNQPQHF. This sequence joins TRBV7-2 and TRBJ1-5. The CDR3 loop spans 15 amino acids. Germline V gives CDR1 SGHTA, CDR2 FQGNSA. Combining the CDR3 with reference TRBV7-2 and TRBJ1-5 gives the whole variable domain GAGVSQSPSNKVTEKGKDVELRCDPISGHTALYWYRQSLGQGLEFLIYFQGNSAPDKSGLPSDRFSAERTGGSVSTLTIQRTQQEDSAVYLCASSLDGVSNQPQHFGDGTRLSIL.

J is TRBJ2-7 and V is TRBV28; TCRdb designates TRBD1, a call that cannot be tested without DNA. This CDR3 comprises 13 residues. Per germline, CDR1 MDHEN and CDR2 SYDVKM. CDR3 amino acids: CASMTGTTYEQYF.

The chain joins TRBV20-1 to TRBJ2-7. This CDR3 is 12 amino acids long. Germline lookup yields CDR1 DFQATT and CDR2 SNEGSKA (reference sequence). CDR3 sequence: CSARDFRDEQYF.

The gene calls are TRBV5-1 and TRBJ1-2. Germline CDR1 and CDR2: SGHRS and YFSETQ. The CDR3 is 15 residues long. CDR3 residues: CASSLGGPAAYGYTF.

The genes are TRBV5-1 and TRBJ2-7; TCRdb's D gene call, TRBD2, goes unchecked for lack of DNA. This CDR3 contains 14 residues. Germline CDR1 reads SGHRS; CDR2 reads YFSETQ. The CDR3 loop reads CASRKDSGTYEQYF.

The genes are TRBV5-5 and TRBJ1-2; without DNA, the TCRdb call of TRBD1 cannot be checked. CDR3 size: 15 residues. Germline V gives CDR1 SGHKS, CDR2 YYEKEE (reference sequence). CDR3 loop: CASSLEGRGSYGYTF.

This sequence joins TRBV5-1 and TRBJ2-5; TCRdb reports TRBD2, a call that lacks DNA to check it against. The CDR3 has 15 amino acids. Germline CDR1 and CDR2: SGHRS and YFSETQ. The CDR3 is CASSTSGGELETQYF. The whole variable domain, remainder taken from reference TRBV5-1 and TRBJ2-5, is KAGVTQTPRYLIKTRGQQVTLSCSPISGHRSVSWYQQTPGQGLQFLFEYFSETQRNKGNFPGRFSGRQFSNSRSEMNVSTLELGDSALYLCASSTSGGELETQYFGPGTRLLVL.

The J gene is TRBJ2-2, the V gene TRBV12-3 or TRBV12-4; TCRdb's D call, TRBD2, is unchecked because there is no DNA. The CDR3 contains 15 residues. CDR3 sequence: CASSRSGGAPGELFF.